This entry lists 30 T cell receptor beta chains sequenced from one sample in a study of T-cell reconstitution after alpha-beta-depleted transplantation in children. Using unique molecular identifiers, the investigators prepared the TCRbeta library. TCRdb called the PCR reads again in MiXCR, with one record for every CDR3 protein. The sample lists 750,000 to 950,000 distinct CDR3 sequences, approximately 15% occurring once. Specimen: PBMCs, mostly from graft donor cells, collected 360 days after TCRalphabeta/CD19-depleted stem cell transplant. The source is a male patient between 10 and 17 years old who had a stem cell transplant for acute lymphoblastic leukemia, so the T cells may come from the graft donor.

This clonotype has a handful of counts. The chain uses TRBV15 and TRBJ2-3, with a possible D match to TRBD1 (5 bases). Trimming shortened V by 3 bases and J by 4 bases, and 8 bases separated the two germline ends. CDR1 and CDR2 from the germline V gene are LNHNV and YYDKDF (reference sequence). The CDR3 consists of 13 residues. CDR3 nucleotides: TGTGCCACCAGCAGTATAGGGGCAGATACGCAGTATTTT. Its translation: CATSSIGADTQYF. Full variable domain (outside the CDR3, taken from reference TRBV15 and TRBJ2-3): DAMVIQNPRYQVTQFGKPVTLSCSQTLNHNVMYWYQQKSSQAPKLLFHYYDKDFNNEADTPDNFQSRRPNTSFCFLDIRSPGLGDTAMYLCATSSIGADTQYFGPGTRLTVL.

The rearrangement uses TRBV30 and TRBJ2-1; D not certain. Germline CDR1 is GTSNPN and CDR2 is SVGIG (reference sequence). The CDR3 runs to 16 residues. The V end lost 3 bases, the J end lost 0 bases, and 15 bases lay between the germline ends. CDR3 nucleotide sequence: TGTGCCTGGAGAGTGTATGGTGTGCTCTCCTACAATGAGCAGTTCTTC. Translating it yields CAWRVYGVLSYNEQFF.

This clonotype has only a few counts. The chain couples TRBV12-3 or TRBV12-4 to TRBJ2-2; unclear D gene. CDR3 length equals 14 residues. The V end lost 7 bases, the J end lost 2 bases, and 11 bases lay between the germline ends. CDR3: CASTTPVNTGELFF. For the CDR3, the DNA is TGTGCCAGCACCACCCCTGTTAACACCGGGGAGCTGTTTTTT.

This clonotype was recorded a few times. V usage is TRBV12-3 or TRBV12-4 and J usage is TRBJ2-7; D is undetermined. The V gene lost 7 bases and the J gene lost 1 base, with 14 bases spanning the gap. The CDR3 covers 14 residues. This chain's CDR3 is CASKENAGSYEQYF. The CDR3 DNA reads as TGTGCCAGCAAAGAAAACGCCGGATCCTACGAGCAGTACTTC.

Many counts were recorded for this clonotype. The CDR3 loop reads CASSLRDYSIPGELFF. The DNA of the CDR3 is TGCGCCAGCAGCTTGAGGGACTATAGTATCCCCGGGGAGCTGTTTTTT. The V and J genes are TRBV5-1 and TRBJ2-2; 7 bases agree with TRBD2. The CDR3 has 16 amino acids. Per the germline V gene, CDR1 is SGHRS and CDR2 is YFSETQ. The ends lost 1 base at V and 6 bases at J; junction bases unmatched: 9.

The CDR3: CASRPRQGARNEQFF. As DNA, the CDR3 is TGTGCCAGCAGGCCGAGACAGGGGGCGCGGAATGAGCAGTTCTTC. The J gene is TRBJ2-1, the V gene TRBV12-3 or TRBV12-4; 10 bases fit TRBD1. The CDR3 consists of 15 residues. V was pared by 6 bases and J by 7 bases, with 9 bases of the junction left unmatched.

Only a few counts were recorded for this clonotype. J is TRBJ1-5 and V is TRBV7-9; 7 bases map to TRBD1. J was trimmed by 4 bases and V by 4 bases; bases with no gene match: 7. The germline CDR1 and CDR2 sequences are SEHNR and FQNEAQ (reference sequence). The CDR3 has 15 residues. Written as DNA, the CDR3 is TGTGCCAGCAGCTCCTCGACAGGGTTTAATCAGCCCCAGCATTTT. Translation gives CASSSSTGFNQPQHF.

This rearrangement joins TRBV9 to TRBJ2-3; D assignment may be TRBD1 or TRBD2 (6 bases each). Germline CDR1 SGDLS, CDR2 YYNGEE. The V end lost 0 bases, the J end lost 8 bases, and 13 bases lay between the germline ends. The length of the CDR3 is 14 residues. CDR3 residues: CASSVAGARSTQYF. CDR3 DNA sequence: TGTGCCAGCAGCGTAGCGGGGGCCCGTTCTACGCAGTATTTT.

This clonotype was observed a few times. The CDR3: CASTVVAGSSNQPQHF. Written as DNA, the CDR3 is TGTGCCAGCACCGTAGTAGCAGGGTCTAGCAATCAGCCCCAGCATTTT. V usage is TRBV5-5 and J usage is TRBJ1-5, with D tentatively TRBD1 (5 bases). Trimming removed 6 bases from V and 0 bases from J, with 16 bases in between. CDR1 SGHKS and CDR2 YYEKEE come from the germline V gene (reference sequence). The CDR3 extends over 16 amino acids.

This clonotype was recorded a few times. This chain uses TRBV5-5 with TRBJ1-4; the match to TRBD1 covers 7 bases. The V segment lost 4 bases and the J segment 5 bases; nucleotides outside the gene matches: 8. This CDR3 is built from 15 residues. Germline values: CDR1 SGHKS, CDR2 YYEKEE (reference sequence). This chain's CDR3 is CASSTLPGGNEKLFF. CDR3 bases: TGTGCCAGCAGCACCCTGCCAGGGGGGAATGAAAAACTGTTTTTT.

V and J are TRBV4-1 and TRBJ1-5; no clear D. The CDR3 length is 14 residues. The V and J ends lost 4 bases and 2 bases respectively, with 9 bases between them. CDR1 is MGHRA and CDR2 is YSYEKL in the germline V gene. CDR3 sequence: CASSLTKGNQPQHF. As DNA, the CDR3 is TGCGCCAGCAGCCTGACGAAGGGCAATCAGCCCCAGCATTTT.

The V call is TRBV7-6, the J call TRBJ2-7, with TRBD2 matching 8 bases. Germline CDR1 reads SGHVS; CDR2 reads FNYEAQ. Trimming at V came to 5 bases and at J to 2 bases, leaving 8 bases not matched to a gene. The CDR3 covers 15 residues. The CDR3 spells CASSLREGRTYEQYF. The CDR3 coding sequence is TGTGCCAGCAGCCTCCGGGAGGGCCGGACCTACGAGCAGTACTTC.

This clonotype occurred a few times. This sequence joins TRBV24-1 and TRBJ2-7, with D perhaps TRBD1 (5 bases). Germline CDR1 reads KGHDR; CDR2 reads SFDVKD. The CDR3 runs 13 residues. V lost 0 bases to trimming and J lost 3 bases, with 5 bases between them. DNA for the CDR3: TGTGCCACCAGTGATTTGACAGGCTACGAGCAGTACTTC. This codes for CATSDLTGYEQYF.

This clonotype appeared many times. This chain uses TRBV6-5 with TRBJ2-7, with TRBD2 identical over 14 bases. Trimming took 2 bases from V and 2 from J; bases not matched to a gene: 8. CDR1 is MNHEY, CDR2 SVGAGI, per germline. The CDR3 runs to 18 residues. This CDR3 reads CASSYGTSGRNRPYEQYF. DNA of the CDR3: TGTGCCAGCAGTTACGGGACTAGCGGGAGAAACCGCCCCTACGAGCAGTACTTC.

The CDR3 bases are TGTGCCAGCAGTTCTAGCGGGAGCAACTACGAGCAGTACTTC. It translates to CASSSSGSNYEQYF. V and J are TRBV12-3 or TRBV12-4 and TRBJ2-7; 10 nucleotides line up with TRBD2. V shed 4 bases and J 3 bases; nucleotides not matched to a gene: 3. The CDR3 sequence is 14 residues long.

The chain carries TRBV7-9 and TRBJ1-6, with 7 nucleotides matching TRBD1. The CDR3 runs to 14 residues. CDR1 is SEHNR, CDR2 FQNEAQ, per germline (reference sequence). The V gene end was trimmed by 5 bases and the J gene end by 7 bases; junction bases not matched to a gene: 5. The CDR3 reads CASSTGTENSPLHF. CDR3 bases: TGTGCCAGCAGCACCGGGACAGAGAATTCACCCCTCCACTTT.

This clonotype has more than one count but fewer than ten. The chain couples TRBV12-3 or TRBV12-4 to TRBJ1-2, with D possibly matching TRBD1 (6 bases). There are 14 residues in the CDR3. The V end lost 1 base, the J end lost 4 bases, and 10 bases lay between the germline ends. CDR3 DNA: TGTGCCAGCAGTTTAGGAGGGGGTGTCTATGGCTACACCTTC. The encoded protein is CASSLGGGVYGYTF.

J is TRBJ2-1 and V is TRBV11-1; D is possibly TRBD2 (6 bases). This CDR3 is built from 17 residues. Germline V gene data show CDR1 as SGHAT and CDR2 as FQDESV (reference sequence). Trimming cost V 3 bases and J 7 bases, with 22 bases left between them. The CDR3 DNA follows: TGTGCCAGCAGCTTTAAGCCGCTAGCGAACCGGGAGAATGAGCAGTTCTTC. Encoded protein: CASSFKPLANRENEQFF.

A few counts support this clonotype. The gene calls are TRBV7-2 and TRBJ2-7; D not certain. Trimming removed 5 bases from V and 3 bases from J, with 14 bases in between. This CDR3 comprises 14 residues. Germline CDR1 is SGHTA and CDR2 is FQGNSA. The CDR3 loop reads CASSALMTIYEQYF. In DNA, the CDR3 is TGTGCCAGCAGCGCGCTAATGACCATCTACGAGCAGTACTTC. The full variable domain, rest sourced from reference TRBV7-2 and TRBJ2-7, is GAGVSQSPSNKVTEKGKDVELRCDPISGHTALYWYRQSLGQGLEFLIYFQGNSAPDKSGLPSDRFSAERTGGSVSTLTIQRTQQEDSAVYLCASSALMTIYEQYFGPGTRLTVT.

The chain carries TRBV20-1 and TRBJ2-7; 7 nucleotides match TRBD1. Trimming cost V 5 bases and J 2 bases; bases outside gene matches: 6. The germline V gene has CDR1 DFQATT and CDR2 SNEGSKA (reference sequence). This CDR3 contains 13 residues. In DNA, the CDR3 is TGCAGTGCTTCTACGGACAGGACCTACGAGCAGTACTTC. Protein sequence: CSASTDRTYEQYF.

The chain joins TRBV7-8 to TRBJ2-3; TRBD1 is a possible D gene (5 bases). Per the germline V gene, CDR1 is SGHVS and CDR2 is FQNEAQ. The length of the CDR3 is 18 residues. Trimming shortened V by 5 bases and J by 5 bases, and 26 bases separated the two germline ends. The CDR3 DNA follows: TGTGCCAGCAGCAGTGTACACTTCGGCAGGGATAGTGAAGATACGCAGTATTTT. Translation gives CASSSVHFGRDSEDTQYF. The whole variable domain, remainder taken from reference TRBV7-8 and TRBJ2-3, is GAGVSQSPRYKVAKRGQDVALRCDPISGHVSLFWYQQALGQGPEFLTYFQNEAQLDKSGLPSDRFFAERPEGSVSTLKIQRTQQEDSAVYLCASSSVHFGRDSEDTQYFGPGTRLTVL.

This clonotype was recorded a few times. The chain joins TRBV14 to TRBJ2-1, with 10 positions matching TRBD2. The CDR3 extends over 22 amino acids. The germline CDR1 and CDR2 sequences are SGHDN and FVKESK. The junction had 17 bases not matched to a gene; V was cut back by 0 bases and J by 0 bases. The CDR3 DNA sequence: TGTGCCAGCAGCCAAGACCCTCGCTACTCTTTTAGCGGGAGGAGCTCCTACAATGAGCAGTTCTTC. The encoded protein is CASSQDPRYSFSGRSSYNEQFF.

This clonotype was detected ten times or more. The rearrangement joins TRBV12-3 or TRBV12-4 to TRBJ2-5, with D maybe TRBD2 (6 bases). This CDR3 comprises 13 residues. V was shortened by 6 bases and J by 3 bases, with 11 bases between the two germline ends. CDR3 in DNA: TGTGCCAGCAGCCCCGGGGGAGAAGAGACCCAGTACTTC. Protein: CASSPGGEETQYF.

The sample holds a few counts of this clonotype. This sequence joins TRBV4-1 and TRBJ1-1, with 10 bases fitting TRBD1. V dropped 5 bases and J dropped 4; count of bases not matched to a gene: 7. Per the germline V gene, CDR1 is MGHRA and CDR2 is YSYEKL. The CDR3 runs to 15 residues. The CDR3 sequence is CASSNDRGLGTEAFF. CDR3 coding DNA: TGCGCCAGCAGCAACGACAGGGGGCTGGGCACTGAAGCTTTCTTT.

This clonotype turned up a few times. The chain has TRBV5-1 and TRBJ2-3, with no clear D. CDR3 length: 15 amino acids. Germline V gene data show CDR1 as SGHRS and CDR2 as YFSETQ. V dropped 0 bases and J dropped 2 bases, with 10 bases sitting between them. For the CDR3, the DNA is TGCGCCAGCAGCTTGGGACTGGTCCACACAGATACGCAGTATTTT. It encodes CASSLGLVHTDTQYF.

This clonotype was seen more than once but under ten times. This chain uses TRBV30 with TRBJ2-1, with a weak D call TRBD1 (5 bases). The CDR3 extends over 14 amino acids. V lost 3 bases and J lost 1, with 10 bases in between. CDR1 is GTSNPN and CDR2 is SVGIG in the germline V gene (reference sequence). CDR3 loop: CAWRGRGSYNEQFF. The CDR3 DNA follows: TGTGCCTGGAGGGGGCGCGGATCCTACAATGAGCAGTTCTTC.

V is TRBV18 and J is TRBJ2-1, with 8 nucleotides matching TRBD2. The CDR3 is 19 residues long. Germline CDR1 and CDR2: KGHSH and LQKENI. With V trimmed by 6 bases and J by 4 bases, 20 bases remained unmatched. The CDR3 spells CASSLAAYLAGHIYNEQFF. The CDR3 coding sequence is TGTGCCAGCTCTCTAGCGGCCTACCTAGCGGGTCACATTTACAATGAGCAGTTCTTC.

The table lists this clonotype with many counts. The CDR3 is CSARRKGAGELFF. Written as DNA, the CDR3 is TGCAGTGCTAGAAGGAAGGGGGCCGGGGAGCTGTTTTTT. V gene TRBV20-1 combines with J gene TRBJ2-2, with a tentative D call TRBD1 (6 bases). V gave up 2 bases and J gave up 6 bases, with 10 bases separating them. The CDR3 contains 13 residues. Germline V gives CDR1 DFQATT, CDR2 SNEGSKA (reference sequence).

This clonotype has a handful of counts. J is TRBJ2-1 and V is TRBV20-1; no clear D gene. V lost 8 bases to trimming and J lost 3 bases, with 8 bases between them. CDR1 DFQATT and CDR2 SNEGSKA come from the germline V gene (reference sequence). The CDR3 has 11 amino acids. CDR3 in DNA: TGCAGTTCCAACATCTACAATGAGCAGTTCTTC. Its translation is CSSNIYNEQFF.

This clonotype was counted between two and nine times. The chain is built from TRBV12-3 or TRBV12-4 and TRBJ2-4; D is possibly TRBD1 or TRBD2 (5 bases each). The CDR3 length is 11 residues. Trimming took off 4 bases at V and 7 bases at J, with 5 bases between the two ends. DNA for the CDR3: TGTGCCAGCAGTTGGGGGAACATTCAGTACTTC. Amino acids: CASSWGNIQYF.